Following are 7 T cell receptor beta chains from one sample sequenced in a study of cytomegalovirus exposure and HLA in healthy donors. The PCR was carried out with 60 Vbeta primers and 13 Jbeta primers. Libraries were prepared by immunoSEQ multiplex PCR; TCRdb keeps only in-frame clonotypes and omits some of them. Across 90,000 to 150,000 clones, the top ten clones capture around 3.6% of the sample. Material: PBMCs. These receptors were collected from a man between 18 and 29 years old in good health and CMV-seronegative.

This chain links TRBV9 with TRBJ1-4; 10 bases map to TRBD1. Germline CDR1 reads SGDLS; CDR2 reads YYNGEE. CDR3 length: 14 amino acids. The V and J ends lost 3 bases and 5 bases, in that order; junction bases with no gene match: 1. This CDR3 reads CASSEGQGNEKLFF. The CDR3 coding sequence is TGTGCCAGCAGCGAGGGACAGGGGAATGAAAAACTGTTTTTT.

The chain carries TRBV9 and TRBJ2-2, with 8 bases that match TRBD2. Germline CDR1 SGDLS, CDR2 YYNGEE. With V trimmed by 0 bases and J by 4 bases, 5 bases remained unmatched. CDR3 length: 16 residues. This CDR3 is CASSVVGGAITGELFF. Written as DNA, the CDR3 is TGTGCCAGCAGCGTAGTCGGGGGGGCAATCACCGGGGAGCTGTTTTTT.

V gene TRBV6-1 combines with J gene TRBJ2-1, with D unresolved. Per the germline V gene, CDR1 is MNHNS and CDR2 is SASEGT. Deletions cut 4 bases from V and 4 bases from J, with 5 bases between. The CDR3 has 12 amino acids. In nucleotides, the CDR3 is TGTGCCAGCAGTGCAGTTTACAATGAGCAGTTCTTC. This codes for CASSAVYNEQFF.

The chain employs TRBV4-1 and TRBJ2-7; D uncertain. Germline values: CDR1 MGHRA, CDR2 YSYEKL. Trimming took off 0 bases at V and 4 bases at J, with 7 bases between the two ends. The CDR3 is made up of 13 amino acids. The CDR3: CASSQDPRYEQYF. In nucleotides, the CDR3 is TGCGCCAGCAGCCAAGATCCCCGTTACGAGCAGTACTTC.

The J gene is TRBJ1-1, the V gene TRBV15, with no clear D. CDR3 length: 14 amino acids. CDR1 LNHNV and CDR2 YYDKDF come from the germline V gene (reference sequence). Trimming took off 0 bases at V and 1 base at J, with 6 bases between the two ends. CDR3 nucleotide sequence: TGTGCCACCAGCAGAGATCTAGGGAACACTGAAGCTTTCTTT. Its protein product is CATSRDLGNTEAFF. Supplemented by reference TRBV15 and TRBJ1-1, the full variable domain reads DAMVIQNPRYQVTQFGKPVTLSCSQTLNHNVMYWYQQKSSQAPKLLFHYYDKDFNNEADTPDNFQSRRPNTSFCFLDIRSPGLGDTAMYLCATSRDLGNTEAFFGQGTRLTVV.

The CDR3 sequence is CASSPDRVRGYTF. The CDR3 nucleotides read TGTGCCAGCAGCCCGGACAGGGTGAGGGGCTACACCTTC. V gene TRBV28 combines with J gene TRBJ1-2; 8 nucleotides line up with TRBD1. The ends lost 6 bases at V and 8 bases at J; junction bases unmatched: 8. The CDR3 is made up of 13 amino acids. Germline V gene sequence: CDR1 MDHEN, CDR2 SYDVKM.

The chain uses TRBV7-9 and TRBJ2-1; 13 bases match TRBD2. The V gene end was trimmed by 5 bases and the J gene end by 7 bases; junction bases not matched to a gene: 17. Germline V gene lookup returns CDR1 SEHNR and CDR2 FQNEAQ (reference sequence). The CDR3 spans 19 residues. This CDR3 reads CASSQGLAGDRSGGNEQFF. The CDR3 region has the DNA TGTGCCAGCAGCCAAGGACTAGCGGGAGACCGCTCTGGGGGAAATGAGCAGTTCTTC.